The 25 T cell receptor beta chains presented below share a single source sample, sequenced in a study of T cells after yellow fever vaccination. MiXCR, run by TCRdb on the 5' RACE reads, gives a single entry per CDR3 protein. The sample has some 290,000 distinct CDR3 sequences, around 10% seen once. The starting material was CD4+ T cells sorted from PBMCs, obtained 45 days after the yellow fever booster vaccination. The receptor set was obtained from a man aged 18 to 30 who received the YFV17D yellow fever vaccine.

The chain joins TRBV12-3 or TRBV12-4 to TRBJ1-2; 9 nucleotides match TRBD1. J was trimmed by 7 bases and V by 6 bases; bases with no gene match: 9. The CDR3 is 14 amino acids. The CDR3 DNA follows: TGTGCCAGCAGCCATGACAGGGGGAAGGGTGGCTACACCTTC. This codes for CASSHDRGKGGYTF.

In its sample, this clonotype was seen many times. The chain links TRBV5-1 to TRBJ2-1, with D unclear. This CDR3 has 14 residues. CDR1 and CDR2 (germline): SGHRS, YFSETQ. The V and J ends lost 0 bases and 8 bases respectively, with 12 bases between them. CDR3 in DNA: TGCGCCAGCAGCTTGGCCCTAGGCGGCGATGAGCAGTTCTTC. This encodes CASSLALGGDEQFF.

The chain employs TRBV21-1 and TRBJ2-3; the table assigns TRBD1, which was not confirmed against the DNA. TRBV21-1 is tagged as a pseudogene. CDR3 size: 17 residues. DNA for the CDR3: TGTGCCAGCACCCCCCCCCTAATAGACAGGGTGGCAGATACGCAGTATTTT. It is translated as CASTPPLIDRVADTQYF.

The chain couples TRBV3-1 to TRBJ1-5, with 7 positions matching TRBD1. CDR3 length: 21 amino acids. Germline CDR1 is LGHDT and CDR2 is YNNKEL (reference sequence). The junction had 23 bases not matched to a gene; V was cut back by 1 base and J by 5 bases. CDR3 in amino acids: CASSQGITGAIAPRVDQPQHF. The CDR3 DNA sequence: TGTGCCAGCAGCCAAGGCATAACAGGGGCTATAGCCCCAAGGGTGGATCAGCCCCAGCATTTT.

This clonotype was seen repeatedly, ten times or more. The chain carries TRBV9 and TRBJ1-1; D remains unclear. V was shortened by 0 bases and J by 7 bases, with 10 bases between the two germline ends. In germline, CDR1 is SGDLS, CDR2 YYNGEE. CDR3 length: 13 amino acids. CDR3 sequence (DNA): TGTGCCAGCAGCGTAGAAAGACGGGGTGAAGCTTTCTTT. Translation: CASSVERRGEAFF.

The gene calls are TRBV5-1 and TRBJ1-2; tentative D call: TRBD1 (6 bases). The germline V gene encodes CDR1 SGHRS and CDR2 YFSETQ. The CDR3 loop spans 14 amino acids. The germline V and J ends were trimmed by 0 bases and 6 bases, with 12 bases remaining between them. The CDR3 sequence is CASSLGPGDNGYTF. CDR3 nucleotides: TGCGCCAGCAGCTTGGGTCCCGGGGACAATGGCTACACCTTC.

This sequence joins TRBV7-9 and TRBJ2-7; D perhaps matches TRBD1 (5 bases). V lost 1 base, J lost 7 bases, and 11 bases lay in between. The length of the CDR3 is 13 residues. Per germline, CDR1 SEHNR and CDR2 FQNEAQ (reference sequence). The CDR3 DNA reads TGTGCCAGCAGCTTAGAGCAGGGAAGTGAGCAGTACTTC. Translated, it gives CASSLEQGSEQYF.

The CDR3 sequence: CASSLEATGINQPQHF. CDR3 nucleotide sequence: TGTGCCAGCAGCTTGGAAGCTACAGGGATCAATCAGCCCCAGCATTTT. This chain links TRBV5-5 with TRBJ1-5; possible D gene TRBD1, 6 bases. CDR1 and CDR2 (germline): SGHKS, YYEKEE (reference sequence). V was cut by 0 bases and J by 3 bases, with 13 bases left in between. CDR3 length: 16 amino acids. Using reference TRBV5-5 and TRBJ1-5 for the parts outside the CDR3, the full variable domain is DAGVTQSPTHLIKTRGQQVTLRCSPISGHKSVSWYQQVLGQGPQFIFQYYEKEERGRGNFPDRFSARQFPNYSSELNVNALLLGDSALYLCASSLEATGINQPQHFGDGTRLSIL.

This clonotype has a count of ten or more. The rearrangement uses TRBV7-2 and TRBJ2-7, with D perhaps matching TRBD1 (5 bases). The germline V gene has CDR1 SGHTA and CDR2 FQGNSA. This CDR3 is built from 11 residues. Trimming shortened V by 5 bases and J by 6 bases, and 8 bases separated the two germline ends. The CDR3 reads CASSPRVEQYF. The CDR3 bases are TGTGCCAGCAGCCCCAGGGTCGAGCAGTACTTC.

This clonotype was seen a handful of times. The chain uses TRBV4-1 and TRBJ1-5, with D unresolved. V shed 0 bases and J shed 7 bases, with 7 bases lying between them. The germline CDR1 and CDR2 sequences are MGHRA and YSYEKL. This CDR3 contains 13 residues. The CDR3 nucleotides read TGCGCCAGCAGCCAAGATAGGAAACAGCCCCAGCATTTT. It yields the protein CASSQDRKQPQHF.

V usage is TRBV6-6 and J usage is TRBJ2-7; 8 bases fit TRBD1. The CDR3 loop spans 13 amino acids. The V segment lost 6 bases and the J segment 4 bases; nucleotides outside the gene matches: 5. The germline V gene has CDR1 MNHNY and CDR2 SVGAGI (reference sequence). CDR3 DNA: TGTGCCAGCAGGAGGACAGGGCCATACGAGCAGTACGTC. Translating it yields CASRRTGPYEQYV.

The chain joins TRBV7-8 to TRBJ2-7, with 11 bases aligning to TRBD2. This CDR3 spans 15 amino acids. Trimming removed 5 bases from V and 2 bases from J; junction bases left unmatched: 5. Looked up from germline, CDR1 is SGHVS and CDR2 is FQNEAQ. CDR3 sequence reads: CASSARLAGTYEQYV. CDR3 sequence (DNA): TGTGCCAGCAGCGCCCGACTAGCGGGGACCTACGAGCAGTACGTC.

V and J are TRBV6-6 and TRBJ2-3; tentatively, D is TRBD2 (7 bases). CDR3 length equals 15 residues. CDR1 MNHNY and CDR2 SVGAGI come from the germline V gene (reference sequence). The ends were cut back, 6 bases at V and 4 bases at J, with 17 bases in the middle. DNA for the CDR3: TGTGCCAGCAGCCGCCGGGGGGCCAGCTCAGATACGCAGTATTTT. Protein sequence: CASSRRGASSDTQYF.

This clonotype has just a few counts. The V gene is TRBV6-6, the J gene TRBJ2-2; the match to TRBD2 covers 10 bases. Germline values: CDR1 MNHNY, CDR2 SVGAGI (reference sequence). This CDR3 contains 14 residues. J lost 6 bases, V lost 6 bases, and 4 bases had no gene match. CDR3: CASRLSGGPGELFF. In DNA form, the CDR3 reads TGTGCCAGCAGACTTAGCGGGGGGCCCGGGGAGCTGTTTTTT.

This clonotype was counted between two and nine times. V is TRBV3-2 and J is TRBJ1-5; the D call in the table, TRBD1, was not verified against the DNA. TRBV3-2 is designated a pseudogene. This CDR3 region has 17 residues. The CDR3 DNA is TGTGCCAGCAGCCACAGACAGGCTAAGGGGAGTAATCAGCCCCAGCATTTT. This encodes CASSHRQAKGSNQPQHF.

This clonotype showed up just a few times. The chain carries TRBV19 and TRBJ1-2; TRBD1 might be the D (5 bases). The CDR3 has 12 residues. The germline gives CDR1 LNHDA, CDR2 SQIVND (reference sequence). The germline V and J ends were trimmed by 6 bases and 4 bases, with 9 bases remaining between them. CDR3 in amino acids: CASRGRSYGYTF. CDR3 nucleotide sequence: TGTGCCAGTAGGGGGCGGAGCTATGGCTACACCTTC.

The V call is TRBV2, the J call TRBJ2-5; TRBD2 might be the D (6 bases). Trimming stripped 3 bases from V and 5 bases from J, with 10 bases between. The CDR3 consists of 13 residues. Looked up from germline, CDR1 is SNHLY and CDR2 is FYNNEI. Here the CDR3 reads CASSDETSETQYF. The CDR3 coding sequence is TGTGCCAGCAGTGACGAGACTAGTGAGACCCAGTACTTC.

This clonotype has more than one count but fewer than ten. CDR3 residues: CASSYLGQVKAFF. The DNA for the CDR3 is TGTGCCAGCAGTTATTTGGGGCAGGTAAAAGCTTTCTTT. The gene calls are TRBV6-5 and TRBJ1-1; possibly TRBD1 for D (5 bases). This CDR3 is 13 amino acids long. V was pared by 3 bases and J by 9 bases, with 14 bases between. Germline V gene data show CDR1 as MNHEY and CDR2 as SVGAGI.

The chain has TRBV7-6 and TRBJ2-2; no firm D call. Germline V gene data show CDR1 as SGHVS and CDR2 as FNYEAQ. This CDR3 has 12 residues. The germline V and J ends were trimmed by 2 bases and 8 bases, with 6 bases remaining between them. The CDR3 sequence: CASSLIVGELFF. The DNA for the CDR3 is TGTGCCAGCAGCTTAATCGTAGGGGAGCTGTTTTTT.

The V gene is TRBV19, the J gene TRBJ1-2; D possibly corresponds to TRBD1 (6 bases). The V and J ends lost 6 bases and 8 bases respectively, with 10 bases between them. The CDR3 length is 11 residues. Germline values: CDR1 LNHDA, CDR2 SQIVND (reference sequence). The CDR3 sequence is CASRYREGYTF. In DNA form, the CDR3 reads TGTGCCAGTAGATACAGGGAAGGCTACACCTTC.

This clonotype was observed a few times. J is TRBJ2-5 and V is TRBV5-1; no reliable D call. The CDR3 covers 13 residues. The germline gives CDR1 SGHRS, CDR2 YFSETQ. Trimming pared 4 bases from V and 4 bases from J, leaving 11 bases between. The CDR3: CASSRSLGETQYF. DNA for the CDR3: TGCGCCAGCAGCCGTAGTCTAGGAGAGACCCAGTACTTC.

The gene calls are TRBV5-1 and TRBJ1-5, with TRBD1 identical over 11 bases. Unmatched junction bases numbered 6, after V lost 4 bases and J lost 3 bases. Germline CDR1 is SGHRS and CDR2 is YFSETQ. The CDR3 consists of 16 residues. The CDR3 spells CASSPGTGGFNQPQHF. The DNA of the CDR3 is TGCGCCAGCAGCCCCGGGACAGGGGGTTTCAATCAGCCCCAGCATTTT.

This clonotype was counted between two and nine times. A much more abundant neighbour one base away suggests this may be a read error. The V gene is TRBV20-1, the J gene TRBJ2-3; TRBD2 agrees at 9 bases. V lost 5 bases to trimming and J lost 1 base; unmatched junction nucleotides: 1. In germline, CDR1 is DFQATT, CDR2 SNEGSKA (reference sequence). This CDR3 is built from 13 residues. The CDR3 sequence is CSAGTSRTDTQYF. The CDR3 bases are TGCAGTGCTGGGACTAGCCGCACAGATACGCAGTATTTT.

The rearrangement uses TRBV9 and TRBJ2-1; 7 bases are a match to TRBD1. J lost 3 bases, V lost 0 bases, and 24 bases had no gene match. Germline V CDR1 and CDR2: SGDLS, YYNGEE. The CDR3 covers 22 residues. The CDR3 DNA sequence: TGTGCCAGCAGCGTAGGGCTGGACCTAGACAGGGAATACGCGCAATACTACAATGAGCAGTTCTTC. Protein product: CASSVGLDLDREYAQYYNEQFF.

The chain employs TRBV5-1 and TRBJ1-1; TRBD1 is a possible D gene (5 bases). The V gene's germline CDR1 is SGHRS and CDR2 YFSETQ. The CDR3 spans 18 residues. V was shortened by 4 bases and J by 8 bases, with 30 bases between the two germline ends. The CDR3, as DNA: TGCGCCAGCAGCCTAACTAGTTCAGTGGGCAAGGGGCTGGCAGAAGCTTTCTTT. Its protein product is CASSLTSSVGKGLAEAFF.